These T cell receptor beta chains were read from a single sample in a study of OX40 agonist ivuxolimab in advanced cancers. Here immunoSEQ multiplex PCR was the method, and the copy in TCRdb shows in-frame clones only, minus some. The table lists fewer than 35,000 clones, roughly 90% of them singletons. Sequencing used CD4+ or CD8+ T cells sorted from blood, obtained in a trial of the OX40 agonist ivuxolimab. The receptors originated from an adult with an advanced solid tumor such as melanoma, head and neck, liver or kidney cancer. CDR3s include the opening cysteine and the closing phenylalanine or tryptophan. A D gene is named only where the DNA matches it firmly. Expanded clones get a size class; other rows say once, few or many, or leave the size out.

- TRBJ2-7 - TRBV6-1 TGTGCCAGCAGTGCAGGAACCTACGAGCAGTACTTC CASSAGTYEQYF
TRBD2 TRBJ2-1 - TRBV15 TGTGCCACCAGCAGACCCTCTAGCGGGAGCCATTTCTTC CATSRPSSGSHFF
- TRBJ1-1 - TRBV5-6 TGTGCCAGCACCCGATCACAATTACTCAACACTGAAGCTTTCTTT CASTRSQLLNTEAFF
TRBD1 TRBJ1-4 - TRBV18 TGTGCCAGCTCACCCCAACAGGGGACAACTAATGAAAAACTGTTTTTT CASSPQQGTTNEKLFF
- TRBJ2-2 - TRBV5-1 TGCGCCAGCAGCTTACAACAGGGGAACACCGGGGAGCTGTTTTTT CASSLQQGNTGELFF
- TRBJ2-5 - TRBV30 TGTGCCTGGAGTGTAACCTGGGAGACCCAGTACTTC CAWSVTWETQYF
- TRBJ2-5 - TRBV5-1 TGCGCCAGTAGCTTTGGCGGGACCAAAGAGACCCAGTACTTC CASSFGGTKETQYF
TRBD1 TRBJ2-1 - TRBV11-3 TGTGCCAGCAGCTCGACAGGGTGGGATGAGCAGTTCTTC CASSSTGWDEQFF
TRBD2 TRBJ2-3 - TRBV5-4 TGTGCCAGCAGCCGCGGGACTAGCGGGAGCACCTTCCCAGATACGCAGTATTTT CASSRGTSGSTFPDTQYF
TRBD1 TRBJ1-6 - TRBV7-2 TGTGCCAGCAGCTTACGGACAGGGGCGATTTCACCCCTCCACTTT CASSLRTGAISPLHF
- TRBJ1-4 once TRBV19 TGTGCCAGTAGTGGTACTGCAACTAATGAAAAACTGTTTTTT CASSGTATNEKLFF
TRBD2 TRBJ2-3 - TRBV5-1 TGCGCCAGCAGCTCCGGCGGGAGTTGGACAGATACGCAGTATTTT CASSSGGSWTDTQYF
- TRBJ2-5 - TRBV2 TGTGCCAGCAGTGAATGGGGACCACGCCAAGAGACCCAGTACTTC CASSEWGPRQETQYF
TRBD1 TRBJ1-1 - TRBV6-5 TGTGCCAGCAGAAGGCCGGGACAGGGTAATGAAGCTTTCTTT CASRRPGQGNEAFF
- TRBJ2-7 - TRBV18 TGTGCCAGCTCACCGGCAGGGTCCTACGAGCAGTACTTC CASSPAGSYEQYF
TRBD2 TRBJ2-6 - TRBV4-2 TGTGCCAGCAGCCCGCCACTAGCGGGAAGCTCTGGGGCCAACGTCCTGACTTTC CASSPPLAGSSGANVLTF
- TRBJ2-5 - TRBV7-7 TGTGCTAGCAGCCCTATCTCCCAAGAGACCCAGTACTTC CASSPISQETQYF
- TRBJ2-3 - TRBV28 TGTGCCAGCAGTCCAGGACTCAGCTCTCGTACGCAGTATTTT CASSPGLSSRTQYF